This TCR beta chain was sequenced during a study of OX40 agonist ivuxolimab in advanced cancers. As for the study in general: Of the participants, 40% had some prior anti-PD-1, anti-PD-L1 or anti-CTLA-4 therapy, which was allowed. Study results and caveats: At 0.1 to 3.0 mg/kg and by week 6, CD4+ and CD8+ T cells in the blood had expanded clonally.

With respect to this clone: What it binds is unknown.

Collection of blood occurred at baseline, at cycle 4 day 1, and at cycle 7 day 1. Assay used: immunoSEQ multiplex PCR; TCRdb lists only in-frame clones, some missing. In the table there are approximately 86,000 clones, roughly 91% of which are singletons. CDR3 length: 18 amino acids. CDR1 and CDR2 from the germline V gene are SNHLY and FYNNEI. J was trimmed by 0 bases and V by 6 bases; bases with no gene match: 15. The V call is TRBV2, the J call TRBJ2-3, with 7 bases matching TRBD2. The clonotype was recovered from an adult with an advanced solid tumor such as melanoma, head and neck, liver or kidney cancer. The material was CD4+ or CD8+ T cells sorted from blood, obtained in a trial of the OX40 agonist ivuxolimab. CDR3: CASSVGGAGNPSTDTQYF. DNA of the CDR3: TGTGCCAGCAGCGTCGGGGGAGCGGGGAACCCTAGCACAGATACGCAGTATTTT. The full variable domain, rest sourced from reference TRBV2 and TRBJ2-3, is EPEVTQTPSHQVTQMGQEVILRCVPISNHLYFYWYRQILGQKVEFLVSFYNNEISEKSEIFDDQFSVERPDGSNFTLKIRSTKLEDSAMYFCASSVGGAGNPSTDTQYFGPGTRLTVL.